This TCR beta chain was captured by sequencing in a study of blood T cell repertoires in COVID-19. Study details: In each case, the material was cDNA or gDNA derived from T cells, B-cell-depleted T cells, or PBMCs.

CDR3 length: 16 amino acids. V was cut by 5 bases and J by 4 bases, with 18 bases left in between. Germline values: CDR1 MNHEY, CDR2 SVGEGT. Under the authors' procedure: Estimates of nucleated cell counts were drawn from the amplification of reference gene primers. Only in-frame clones appear in the TCRdb table, and some are missing; sequencing was by immunoSEQ multiplex PCR. D and trimming were read from the DNA, whereas the V and J calls and clone size are those reported in that table. The sample contains some 54,000 clones, around 92% of which appear only once. The chain combines TRBV6-2 or TRBV6-3 with TRBJ1-5, with TRBD1 as a possible D gene (5 bases). This TCR derives from a man aged 80 or over with active or convalescent COVID-19. Specimen: peripheral blood. CDR3: CASSRQWTGGNQPQHF. The CDR3 DNA follows: TGTGCCAGCAGTCGTCAGTGGACGGGGGGGAATCAGCCCCAGCATTTT.